This T cell receptor (beta chain) was recovered during a study of graft-versus-host responses after intestinal transplantation (dated by TCRdb to about 2021). With respect to the entire study: The transplants that recipients received were multivisceral, liver-intestinal, or isolated intestinal. Every recipient was given anti-thymocyte globulin induction, then maintenance tacrolimus and steroids for 2 to 4 years. After intestinal transplantation, graft-versus-host and host-versus-graft alloreactive T cell clones in the graft, circulation and bone marrow were tracked using bulk TCR-beta CDR3 sequencing. Alloreactive clones were identified by sequencing pre-transplant mixed lymphocyte reaction products and comparing them with unstimulated pre-transplant donor and recipient T cells. The cohort enrolled 20 to 30 intestinal transplant recipients including one retransplant, and a few patients lacking pretransplant specimens were excluded. A peak of at least 4% donor T cells among recipient peripheral blood mononuclear cells was the definition used for donor T cell macrochimerism. Instead of going to the commercial service, samples from a few later patients were sequenced in-house on an Illumina MiSeq and processed with MiXCR. Summary of the overall study and its limitations: The conclusions were limited by the relatively low number and heterogeneity of the intestinal transplant patients. GvH clones were found in recipient bone marrow, and some of the GvH clones appeared earlier in ileal mucosa or blood, which is consistent with an intestinal mucosal origin. Early after transplant, peak levels of circulating GvH clones were associated with declines in HvG clones. Patients with donor T cell macrochimerism had high GvH to HvG T cell clonal ratios in their allografts.

Per the publication, the time point label means: cells obtained before transplantation from donor or recipient. CD3+CD4+ and CD3+CD8+ populations were FACS-sorted from unstimulated pre-transplant donor and recipient cells taken from spleen or lymph nodes. On this clone itself: Its antigen is not yet known. It has no much larger one-base neighbor in the sample; base qualities were not kept.

The library was obtained by the immunoSEQ multiplex PCR assay. For most patients, genomic DNA was isolated with the Qiagen DNeasy Blood and Tissue Kit and sent frozen to Adaptive Biotechnologies for TCR sequencing. For most patients, genomic DNA was subjected to high-throughput TCR-beta CDR3 sequencing by Adaptive Biotechnologies. The study's processing was this. TCR sequencing data were retrieved from Adaptive's ImmunoSEQ software for around 19 patients, whereas a few other patients were processed with MiXCR and VDJtools. CD4 versus CD8 sorting errors were corrected by removing sequences found in both subsets at a frequency ratio below 5:1. CDR3 nucleotide sequences shared between donor and recipient were removed because their origin could not be assigned. To be classed as alloreactive, a clone needed at least 2-fold expansion over unstimulated cells and a minimum CFSE-low frequency of 0.002% (template counts) or 0.001% (read counts). Mappable clones were those detected in sequenced pre-transplant spleen, lymph node, or MLR CFSE-low populations of the donor or recipient. Cumulative frequency of alloreactive clones was calculated as a percentage of all sequences weighted by copy number. In TCRdb, the immuneACCESS table is reduced to in-frame sequences with V and J assigned. These tables do not hold every clone; where another copy was compared, an unresolved V gene accounts for under half, and the others remain unexplained. Clone size and the V and J calls come from that table; the DNA yielded D and trimming. The sample table shows approximately 86,000 clones, and 91% are seen once. The ten largest clones capture over 0.08% of the sample.

V is cut by 4 bases and J by 0 bases, and the space between the germline ends is 15 bases. The CDR3 starts with the cysteine, ends with the phenylalanine, and has 16 residues. The sequence is cut down to CDR3 DNA, 48 bases in frame from base 1. From a lookup of the germline V gene, CDR1 and CDR2 are ENHRY and SYGVKD. This clonotype was obtained from a human donor who received an intestinal transplant. This chain joins TRBV10-3 to TRBJ1-2; D gene: possibly TRBD1, on 6 matching bases. The input for sequencing was unstimulated CD4+ T cells sorted from spleen or lymph node cells, taken before intestinal transplant. The DNA sequence reads TGTGCCATCAGTGGAAGACGGACAGAAGCTAACTATGGCTACACCTTC. It is translated as CAISGRRTEANYGYTF.